The clone carrying this T cell receptor (beta chain) was seen repeatedly, ten times or more. One end of the junction is discordant with germline, which a read error may explain. Additional DNA sequences in this sample encode the identical CDR3. With MiXCR, TCRdb called clones anew from the PCR reads. The sample lists some 11,000 clones, 21% occurring once. This sample is part of a study of metastatic and nonmetastatic thyroid tumors. From germline, CDR1 is LNHDA and CDR2 SQIVND (reference sequence). This CDR3 is 15 amino acids long. No treatment of any kind had been given to any patient before thyroid surgery.

This clonotype was sampled from a female donor with papillary thyroid cancer or a benign thyroid nodule (not recorded which). Some clones in this sample may be carry-over from other donors' samples. The rearrangement links TRBV19 to TRBJ1-5; D ambiguous. The sequenced sample consisted of adjacent normal tissue. As DNA, the CDR3 is TGCGCCAGTAGTAACCCCGGGCTTGGCAACCAGCCCCAGCATTTT. Protein sequence: CASSNPGLGNQPQHF.